This T cell receptor beta chain was identified during a study of OX40 agonist ivuxolimab in advanced cancers. For the wider study: Ivuxolimab was a fully human IgG2 agonistic monoclonal antibody targeting the costimulatory receptor OX40 (CD134). Patients were allowed to have had prior anti-PD-1, anti-PD-L1 or anti-CTLA-4 therapy, and around 37% of the dose-escalation patients had previously received checkpoint inhibitors. Partial responses occurred in three dose-escalation patients: two with cutaneous melanoma and one with hepatocellular carcinoma. Intravenous ivuxolimab was administered to patients every 2 weeks at six dose levels: 0.01, 0.1, 0.3, 1.5, 3 and 10 mg/kg. Of the approximately 50 dose-escalation patients, hepatocellular carcinoma was present in about 20, melanoma in around 15, renal cell carcinoma in 9 and head and neck cancer in 9. The dose-escalation cohort was roughly 83% male with a mean age of roughly 62 years, ranging from roughly 20 to 80. Peripheral TCRbeta sequencing aimed to test whether ivuxolimab altered TCR sequence diversity and caused clonal T-cell expansion. The paper describes the monotherapy dose-escalation part (N ≈ 52 patients) of the phase I trial of ivuxolimab.

Summary of the overall study and its limitations: In the 0.1-3.0 mg/kg groups, partial responders were among the patients with the lowest normalized peripheral clonal expansion, particularly in CD8+ T cells. Antigen specificity was not determined for the clonally expanded peripheral T cells. At doses from 0.1 to 3.0 mg/kg, clonal expansion was seen in both CD4+ and CD8+ blood T cells between baseline and week 6. After ivuxolimab, CD8+ T cells had more expanded clones than CD4+ T cells on average. Low levels of normalized T-cell clonal expansion were also shown by some nonresponding patients.

Note on this clone: Its antigen is unknown. Base qualities were left out, and no much larger clone turns up one base away.

The trial excluded patients who had a history of autoimmune disease or were on systemic immunosuppression. Peripheral blood for TCR sequencing was collected from all dose cohorts at baseline, on cycle 4 day 1, and on cycle 7 day 1. Samples came from an open-label, multicenter, first-in-human phase I dose-escalation trial of ivuxolimab. Adults with locally advanced or metastatic head and neck squamous cell, hepatocellular, melanoma or renal cell carcinoma were enrolled in the trial. CD4+ and CD8+ T cells were sorted separately from peripheral blood before TCR sequencing. For sequencing of the TCRbeta CDR3 region, genomic DNA was extracted from the sorted cells. The immunoSEQ Assay was used for sequencing of TCRbeta CDR3 regions. TCRdb holds this immuneACCESS table with in-frame rearrangements only. Some clones are missing; in checked studies, unresolved V genes explain under half, and the rest has no known cause. Present in this sample are about 27,000 clones, about 76% of which were seen just once. The ten top clones hold less than 40% of the sample.

Sequences were derived from CD4+ or CD8+ T cells sorted from blood, sampled in a trial of the OX40 agonist ivuxolimab. This receptor was taken from an adult with an advanced solid tumor such as melanoma, head and neck, liver or kidney cancer.

The DNA is as follows: TGCGCCAGCAGCCTCCAGGCTTTATCTTTAGGGAATGAAAAACTGTTTTTT. Translated, this gives CASSLQALSLGNEKLFF. The chain is encoded by TRBV4-1 joined to TRBJ1-4, with an unclear D gene assignment. CDR1 and CDR2, looked up from the germline V gene, are MGHRA and YSYEKL. Trimming takes 4 bases from V and 5 bases from J, and the germline ends sit 20 bases apart. Inclusive of the bounding cysteine and phenylalanine, the CDR3 is 17 residues long. Of the read, only the CDR3 DNA is kept; its 51 bases are in frame from base 1.